The next 3 T cell receptor beta chains were all read from a single sample in a study of CD8 T cells in ankylosing spondylitis. In TCRdb, the 5' RACE reads were re-called with MiXCR into one record per CDR3 protein. The profile shows under 170,000 distinct CDR3 sequences, around two fifths of them singletons. Input material: synovial fluid, either unsorted or a sorted T cell fraction (not recorded which). Receptors were obtained from a male donor with ankylosing spondylitis.

The count of this clonotype is one. The rearrangement uses TRBV27 and TRBJ2-1; 10 nucleotides agree with TRBD2. V gave up 1 base and J gave up 2 bases; unmatched junction bases: 2. Germline values: CDR1 MNHEY, CDR2 SMNVEV (reference sequence). The CDR3 length is 16 residues. The CDR3 loop is CASSLYSGGTYNEQFF. The DNA of the CDR3 is TGTGCCAGCAGTTTATATAGCGGGGGGACCTACAATGAGCAGTTCTTC.

This clonotype came up many times. The chain recombines TRBV12-3 or TRBV12-4 with TRBJ2-5; D is ambiguous. The length of the CDR3 is 15 residues. Trimming took 6 bases from V and 5 from J, leaving 19 bases between them. The CDR3 DNA is TGTGCCAGCAGCTTTTCGGACGGCCTATGGGAGACCCAGTACTTC. Encoded protein: CASSFSDGLWETQYF.

This clonotype was counted a few times. V usage is TRBV12-3 or TRBV12-4 and J usage is TRBJ2-3, with 7 nucleotides matching TRBD1. J gave up 3 bases and V 4 bases, and 10 bases lay outside the gene matches. This CDR3 has 16 residues. The CDR3 here is CASSSLQGVRTDTQYF. The CDR3 coding sequence is TGTGCCAGCAGTTCACTCCAGGGGGTAAGGACAGATACGCAGTATTTT.